Listed below are T cell receptor beta chains from one sample, sequenced in a study of CD8 T cells in ankylosing spondylitis. Each CDR3 protein is one row after TCRdb ran MiXCR on the 5' RACE reads. Of 200,000 to 300,000 distinct CDR3 sequences listed, over 9.5% are singletons. The specimen was blood, either unsorted or a sorted T cell fraction (not recorded which). The receptor set was obtained from a male donor with ankylosing spondylitis or in good health (not recorded which). Each CDR3 is given with its conserved first and last residue. The order of the fields is J gene, V gene, clone size, D gene, CDR3 protein, CDR3 DNA. The D gene is left open where the match is weak. Clone size is not always given. Where it is, it says once, few, many or a class for expanded clones.

>TRBJ2-3|TRBV7-8|many|.
CASQMGRTDTQYF
TGTGCCAGCCAAATGGGGCGAACAGATACGCAGTATTTT
>TRBJ2-7|TRBV5-1|many|.
CASSLGYSDRAHEQYF
TGCGCCAGCAGCCTTGGCTATTCGGACAGAGCCCACGAGCAGTACTTC
>TRBJ1-2|TRBV3-1|few|TRBD1
CASSQVFGTADGYTF
TGTGCCAGCAGCCAAGTATTTGGGACAGCGGATGGCTACACCTTC
>TRBJ2-7|TRBV29-1|many|.
CSAKGPGEDEQYF
TGCAGCGCTAAGGGTCCAGGGGAGGACGAGCAGTACTTC
>TRBJ2-3|TRBV28|many|.
CASSSPASTDTQYF
TGTGCCAGCAGTTCACCGGCCAGCACAGATACGCAGTATTTT
>TRBJ2-1|TRBV4-1|many|TRBD2
CASSRSGLGYNEQFF
TGCGCCAGCAGCCGATCGGGACTAGGGTACAATGAGCAGTTCTTC
>TRBJ2-2|TRBV6-1|few|.
CASTRGPSGELFF
TGTGCCAGCACCCGAGGTCCGTCCGGGGAGCTGTTTTTT
>TRBJ2-7|TRBV20-1|many|TRBD2
CSARPSGDNEQYF
TGCAGTGCTAGACCTAGCGGGGACAACGAGCAGTACTTC
>TRBJ2-2|TRBV12-5|.|TRBD2
CASGLVGTSGRAGELFF
TGTGCTAGTGGTTTGGTCGGGACTAGCGGGAGGGCCGGGGAGCTGTTTTTT
>TRBJ2-1|TRBV30|.|.
CASDRYNEQFF
TGTGCCTCAGACAGATACAATGAGCAGTTCTTC
>TRBJ1-6|TRBV4-1|many|TRBD1
CASSQDKGQGVRSPLHF
TGCGCCAGCAGCCAAGATAAGGGGCAGGGGGTTCGATCACCCCTCCACTTT
>TRBJ1-3|TRBV7-2|few|.
CASSLFGTSMSGNTIYF
TGTGCCAGCAGCTTATTCGGGACAAGCATGTCTGGAAACACCATATATTTT
>TRBJ1-5|TRBV28|few|.
CASKGPVNQPQHF
TGTGCCAGCAAAGGGCCGGTCAATCAGCCCCAGCATTTT
>TRBJ2-2|TRBV7-2|many|.
CASSSRTTYTGELFF
TGTGCCAGCAGCTCAAGGACTACCTACACCGGGGAGCTGTTTTTT
>TRBJ1-6|TRBV6-1|few|TRBD1
CASRTGPGTPLHF
TGTGCCAGCAGGACAGGGCCTGGAACACCCCTCCACTTT
>TRBJ1-1|TRBV30|many|.
CAWSVHEGIEAFF
TGTGCCTGGAGTGTACACGAGGGAATTGAAGCTTTCTTT
>TRBJ2-2|TRBV6-6|many|.
CASRNLGGELFF
TGTGCCAGCAGAAATCTTGGCGGGGAGCTGTTTTTT
>TRBJ2-3|TRBV7-2|few|TRBD2
CASSALAGGADTQYF
TGTGCCAGCAGCGCTCTAGCGGGAGGAGCAGATACGCAGTATTTT
>TRBJ1-1|TRBV5-5|many|.
CASSFRWYSNTEAFF
TGTGCCAGCAGCTTTAGGTGGTACAGTAACACTGAAGCTTTCTTT
>TRBJ2-5|TRBV25-1|many|.
CASSDPTRAQETQYF
TGTGCCAGCAGTGACCCCACACGGGCCCAAGAGACCCAGTACTTC
>TRBJ2-3|TRBV5-1|many|.
CASSLILLRADTQYF
TGCGCCAGCAGCTTGATTCTTTTGAGGGCAGATACGCAGTATTTT
>TRBJ2-3|TRBV7-2|many|.
CASSLALADTQYF
TGTGCCAGCAGCTTAGCCCTAGCAGATACGCAGTATTTT
>TRBJ2-3|TRBV12-3/TRBV12-4|many|TRBD2
CASSFLLAGYTDTQYF
TGTGCCAGCAGTTTCTTGCTAGCGGGTTACACAGATACGCAGTATTTT
>TRBJ2-3|TRBV3-1|many|.
CASSQDARARGTQYF
TGTGCCAGCAGCCAAGACGCCCGGGCCAGGGGTACGCAGTATTTT
>TRBJ2-3|TRBV10-3|many|TRBD2
CAINVAGGTTDTQYF
TGTGCCATCAACGTAGCGGGGGGGACCACAGATACGCAGTATTTT
>TRBJ1-4|TRBV6-1|few|.
CASSLRTGTSNEKLFF
TGTGCCAGCAGCCTTCGAACTGGCACGTCTAATGAAAAACTGTTTTTT
>TRBJ2-1|TRBV6-1|few|TRBD1
CASTGPGQTYNEQFF
TGTGCCAGCACAGGACCGGGACAGACCTACAATGAGCAGTTCTTC
>TRBJ1-1|TRBV3-1|many|.
CASSQMTTEAFF
TGTGCCAGCAGCCAAATGACTACTGAAGCTTTCTTT
>TRBJ2-1|TRBV5-1|many|.
CASSSPGGNEQFF
TGCGCCAGCAGCTCCCCGGGTGGCAATGAGCAGTTCTTC
>TRBJ2-1|TRBV6-5|many|.
CASSYLGGGRSEQFF
TGTGCCAGCAGTTACTTGGGGGGGGGGCGCAGTGAGCAGTTCTTC
>TRBJ2-5|TRBV20-1|many|.
CSARGGEGETQYF
TGCAGTGCTAGAGGAGGGGAAGGGGAGACCCAGTACTTC
>TRBJ1-3|TRBV10-1|many|.
CASSEAGPGNTIYF
TGCGCCAGCAGTGAAGCCGGGCCTGGAAACACCATATATTTT
>TRBJ2-6|TRBV12-3/TRBV12-4|.|.
CASSLAGAGANVLTF
TGTGCCAGCAGTTTAGCGGGGGCTGGGGCCAACGTCCTGACTTTC
>TRBJ2-2|TRBV30|.|.
CACPGDIWTGELFF
TGTGCCTGCCCGGGGGACATTTGGACCGGGGAGCTGTTTTTT
>TRBJ2-7|TRBV5-1|few|TRBD2
CASSLGLAGGFEEQYF
TGCGCCAGCAGCCTTGGACTAGCGGGAGGGTTTGAGGAGCAGTACTTC
>TRBJ2-1|TRBV11-2|.|TRBD2
CASREASGNEQFF
TGTGCCAGCCGAGAGGCTAGCGGCAATGAGCAGTTCTTC
>TRBJ1-1|TRBV10-3|many|.
CAISEYRPPNTEAFF
TGTGCCATCAGTGAGTACAGGCCCCCGAACACTGAAGCTTTCTTT
>TRBJ2-1|TRBV20-1|many|TRBD2
CSAPELAGGYNEQFF
TGCAGTGCCCCCGAGCTAGCGGGAGGCTACAATGAGCAGTTCTTC
>TRBJ2-7|TRBV15|many|TRBD1
CATSPLGTGDYEQYF
TGTGCCACCAGCCCCCTTGGGACAGGGGACTACGAGCAGTACTTC